This T cell receptor beta chain was identified during a study of CD8+CD57+ T cells in acquired aplastic anemia. Patients included in sequencing had previously demonstrated CD8+CD57+ cell expansion by flow cytometry. TCR beta VDJ and CDR3 were profiled, and genomic DNA was the template. TCRdb called the reads again in MiXCR, with one record for every CDR3 protein. The sample includes under 350,000 distinct CDR3 sequences, under 65% seen only once; the top ten take 1.3%. This CDR3 has 16 residues. With V trimmed by 4 bases and J by 2 bases, 4 bases remained unmatched. Germline CDR1 KGHDR, CDR2 SFDVKD. The rearrangement links TRBV24-1 to TRBJ2-3, with 11 bases fitting TRBD1. Sequences were obtained from sorted CD4+, CD8+, or CD8+CD57+ T cells (not recorded which) from PBMCs. This TCR came from a human donor with aplastic anemia. The CDR3 sequence is CATSDPGQGATDTQYF. The CDR3 DNA follows: TGTGCCACCAGTGACCCCGGACAGGGGGCCACAGATACGCAGTATTTT.